The T cell receptor beta chain under discussion was sequenced for a study of cytomegalovirus exposure and HLA in healthy donors. Study-level findings and limits: In vitro data verified a few CMV-associated chains as specific for CMV antigens.

Regarding this clone: No antigen is known for it.

Germline CDR1 and CDR2: SGHKS and YYEKEE (reference sequence). Losses at the gene ends were 3 bases for V and 6 bases for J; bases not matched to a gene: 11. The CDR3 contains 15 residues. The study ran its PCR with 60 Vbeta and 13 Jbeta primers. Some clones are missing from TCRdb's copy, which holds only in-frame ones; the method was immunoSEQ multiplex PCR. This listing includes about 130,000 clones. The V gene is TRBV5-5, the J gene TRBJ2-7; TRBD2 aligns across 8 bases. The TCR originated in a man between 18 and 29 years old in good health and CMV-seronegative. Sequencing was carried out using PBMCs. CDR3 in DNA: TGTGCCAGCAGCTCCGGGACTAGGGTGGGGGGCGAGCAGTACTTC. This translates into CASSSGTRVGGEQYF.